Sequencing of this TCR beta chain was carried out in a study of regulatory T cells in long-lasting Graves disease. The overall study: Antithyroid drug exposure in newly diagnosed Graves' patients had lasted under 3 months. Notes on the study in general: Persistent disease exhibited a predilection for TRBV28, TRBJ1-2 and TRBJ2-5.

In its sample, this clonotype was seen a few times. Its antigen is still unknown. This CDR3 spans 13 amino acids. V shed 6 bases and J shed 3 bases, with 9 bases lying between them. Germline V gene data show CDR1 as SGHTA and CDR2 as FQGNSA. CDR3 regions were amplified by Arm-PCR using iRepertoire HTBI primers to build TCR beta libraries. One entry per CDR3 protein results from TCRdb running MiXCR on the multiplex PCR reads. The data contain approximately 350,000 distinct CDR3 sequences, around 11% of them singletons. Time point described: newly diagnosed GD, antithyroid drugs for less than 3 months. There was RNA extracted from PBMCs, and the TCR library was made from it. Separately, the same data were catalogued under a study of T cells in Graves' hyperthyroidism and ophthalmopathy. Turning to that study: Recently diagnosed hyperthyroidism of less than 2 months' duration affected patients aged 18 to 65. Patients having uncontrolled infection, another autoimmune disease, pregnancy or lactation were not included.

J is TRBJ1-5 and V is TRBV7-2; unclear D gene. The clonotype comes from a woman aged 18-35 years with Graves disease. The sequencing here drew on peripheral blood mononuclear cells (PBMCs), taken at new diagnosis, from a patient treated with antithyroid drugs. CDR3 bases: TGTGCCAGCAGGGAGCATATCAATCAGCCCCAGCATTTT. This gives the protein CASREHINQPQHF.